This T cell receptor beta chain was captured in a study of T-cell reconstitution after alpha-beta-depleted transplantation in children. Germline V gene lookup returns CDR1 SEHNR and CDR2 FQNEAQ (reference sequence). Trimming removed 5 bases from V and 9 bases from J, with 20 bases in between. The CDR3 loop spans 15 amino acids. The TCRbeta library was prepared with unique molecular identifiers. TCRdb redid the calling of the PCR reads with MiXCR, one entry per CDR3 protein. In the table there are 350,000 to 400,000 distinct CDR3 sequences, 13% of which are singletons. Sequences were derived from PBMCs, sampled from the stem cell graft. The clonotype originates from a human donor who donated a stem cell graft to a child with Fanconi anemia. The chain combines TRBV7-9 with TRBJ2-4; no reliable D call. CDR3 in amino acids: CASSLSWGLDSIQYF. The CDR3 DNA is TGTGCCAGCAGCCTAAGCTGGGGTTTGGATAGCATTCAGTACTTC.